The 22 T cell receptor beta chains below come from one sample, sequenced in a study of low-dose radiotherapy and immunotherapy resistance in tumors. First-strand cDNA used TRAV- and TRBV-specific primers, covering alpha and beta chains. The authors ran 20 PCR cycles to amplify TCRs with a constant-region primer and V-primer adapter. MiXCR, run by TCRdb on the reads, gives a single entry per CDR3 protein. This sample yields about 10,000 distinct CDR3 sequences, of which approximately 40% are seen a single time; 5.5% to 6.5% belongs to the top ten. The source of these receptors is a human donor with advanced metastatic prostate, ovarian, gallbladder or colorectal cancer (not recorded which). This table probably holds off-target reads from a library built for another chain.

The chain combines TRBV15 with TRBJ2-3; 7 bases are a match to TRBD2. This CDR3 spans 17 amino acids. The junction had 8 bases not matched to a gene; V was cut back by 0 bases and J by 2 bases. CDR1 is LNHNV and CDR2 is YYDKDF in the germline V gene (reference sequence). The chain's CDR3 is CATSRDGLAANTDTQYF. The CDR3 DNA reads TGTGCCACCAGCAGAGATGGTCTAGCGGCAAACACAGATACGCAGTATTTT.

This sequence joins TRBV12-3 or TRBV12-4 and TRBJ1-2; D is uncertain. The CDR3 is 14 residues long. With 6 bases removed from V and 6 bases from J, the gap between germline ends came to 17 bases. As DNA, the CDR3 is TGTGCCAGCAGCACTGGGTCGGTGAGAAATGGCTACACCTTC. It specifies CASSTGSVRNGYTF.

This clonotype turned up a few times. The CDR3 protein is CASSPQAGTDTQYF. CDR3 DNA sequence: TGTGCCAGCTCACCACAAGCTGGCACAGATACGCAGTATTTT. This sequence joins TRBV18 and TRBJ2-3; the D is unclear. The germline V gene encodes CDR1 KGHSH and CDR2 LQKENI. The V and J ends lost 1 base and 1 base respectively, with 6 bases between them. The CDR3 is 14 amino acids.

The chain uses TRBV5-5 and TRBJ2-1; 7 nucleotides align to TRBD1. V shed 4 bases and J 0 bases; nucleotides not matched to a gene: 4. The CDR3 runs 15 residues. Germline V gene lookup returns CDR1 SGHKS and CDR2 YYEKEE (reference sequence). Here the CDR3 reads CASSIRDSSYNEQFF. Written as DNA, the CDR3 is TGTGCCAGCAGCATCCGGGACAGCTCCTACAATGAGCAGTTCTTC.

This clonotype was counted only a few times. The chain joins TRBV11-2 to TRBJ1-6; TRBD1 might be the D (6 bases). V dropped 3 bases and J dropped 9 bases, with 12 bases sitting between them. The germline CDR1 and CDR2 sequences are SGHAT and FQNNGV. This CDR3 region has 14 residues. This CDR3 is CASSFTGLGSPLHF. As DNA, the CDR3 is TGTGCCAGCAGCTTTACAGGGCTTGGTTCACCCCTCCACTTT.

This chain uses TRBV11-3 with TRBJ1-1, with D unresolved. V lost 1 base and J lost 5, with 8 bases in between. CDR3 length: 13 residues. From germline, CDR1 is SGHNT and CDR2 YENEEA. The CDR3 is CASSLGEGTEAFF. The CDR3 coding sequence is TGTGCCAGCAGCTTAGGTGAGGGTACTGAAGCTTTCTTT.

This clonotype has more than one count but fewer than ten. V is TRBV30 and J is TRBJ2-7; possibly TRBD1 or TRBD2 for D (5 bases each). Trimming stripped 0 bases from V and 6 bases from J, with 12 bases between. The germline V gene has CDR1 GTSNPN and CDR2 SVGIG (reference sequence). This CDR3 spans 13 amino acids. The CDR3 region has the DNA TGTGCCTGGAGTGTACAGAGGGACGCCGAGCAGTACTTC. The encoded protein is CAWSVQRDAEQYF.

The chain carries TRBV28 and TRBJ1-5; D is unresolved. The length of the CDR3 is 14 residues. Germline lookup yields CDR1 MDHEN and CDR2 SYDVKM. Trimming pared 1 base from V and 3 bases from J, leaving 7 bases between. The CDR3 loop reads CASSLSGPNQPQHF. The CDR3 region has the DNA TGTGCCAGCAGTTTATCAGGCCCCAATCAGCCCCAGCATTTT.

This clonotype came up a few times. The chain links TRBV18 to TRBJ1-2, with 10 bases that match TRBD1. V shed 3 bases, J shed 4 bases, and the junction held 5 bases outside the gene matches. The CDR3 covers 15 residues. The germline CDR1 and CDR2 sequences are KGHSH and LQKENI. CDR3 DNA: TGTGCCAGCTCACCTGAGACAGGGGGCGGCTATGGCTACACCTTC. Translating it yields CASSPETGGGYGYTF.

In this sample, this clonotype turned up a few times. The rearrangement links TRBV7-2 to TRBJ2-7; D may be TRBD2 (5 bases). The ends were cut back, 1 base at V and 3 bases at J, with 13 bases in the middle. The V gene's germline CDR1 is SGHTA and CDR2 FQGNSA. The CDR3 sequence is 15 residues long. CDR3 residues: CASSLGGLGSYEQYF. In nucleotides, the CDR3 is TGTGCCAGCAGCTTAGGAGGGCTAGGAAGCTACGAGCAGTACTTC.

This clonotype was picked up a small number of times. The genes are TRBV5-1 and TRBJ2-1, with D hard to call. Germline CDR1 reads SGHRS; CDR2 reads YFSETQ. V shed 2 bases and J shed 3 bases, with 12 bases lying between them. The CDR3 spans 15 residues. In nucleotides, the CDR3 is TGCGCCAGCAGCTTTGGCCAGAGCGTCTACAATGAGCAGTTCTTC. Protein: CASSFGQSVYNEQFF. The whole variable domain, filled in from reference TRBV5-1 and TRBJ2-1, reads KAGVTQTPRYLIKTRGQQVTLSCSPISGHRSVSWYQQTPGQGLQFLFEYFSETQRNKGNFPGRFSGRQFSNSRSEMNVSTLELGDSALYLCASSFGQSVYNEQFFGPGTRLTVL.

This chain connects TRBV2 to TRBJ1-4, with D hard to call. In germline, CDR1 is SNHLY, CDR2 FYNNEI. V dropped 6 bases and J dropped 2 bases, with 10 bases sitting between them. The CDR3 covers 14 residues. DNA of the CDR3: TGTGCCAGCAGCCCACTTGCTACTAATGAAAAACTGTTTTTT. This encodes CASSPLATNEKLFF.

This chain joins TRBV10-3 and TRBJ1-5; D remains ambiguous. Trimming pared 0 bases from V and 5 bases from J, leaving 5 bases between. The CDR3 consists of 13 residues. CDR1 and CDR2 from the germline V gene are ENHRY and SYGVKD. CDR3 protein: CAISESRDQPQHF. DNA for the CDR3: TGTGCCATCAGTGAGTCGAGGGATCAGCCCCAGCATTTT.

This clonotype appeared a few times. The gene calls are TRBV5-1 and TRBJ2-4, with D tentatively TRBD1 or TRBD2 (5 bases each). Trimming left V 4 bases short and J 8 bases short, with 13 bases between. CDR1 SGHRS and CDR2 YFSETQ come from the germline V gene. The CDR3 is 13 residues long. The DNA for the CDR3 is TGCGCCAGCAGCCCGGGACGAGCTGACATTCAGTACTTC. Protein product: CASSPGRADIQYF.

The rearrangement joins TRBV9 to TRBJ1-2; D is uncertain. V lost 6 bases to trimming and J lost 2 bases, with 14 bases between them. Germline assignment: CDR1 SGDLS and CDR2 YYNGEE. CDR3 length: 14 residues. The CDR3 bases are TGTGCCAGCACCCTCCCCGGGAAAAACTATGGCTACACCTTC. It yields the protein CASTLPGKNYGYTF.

This clonotype was counted only a few times. The chain combines TRBV7-2 with TRBJ2-3, with TRBD2 matching over 15 bases. J was trimmed by 8 bases and V by 4 bases; bases with no gene match: 7. CDR1 is SGHTA and CDR2 is FQGNSA in the germline V gene. The CDR3 covers 16 residues. The CDR3: CASSSGLAGGGTTQYF. The CDR3 nucleotides are TGTGCCAGCAGCTCTGGACTAGCGGGAGGGGGTACTACGCAGTATTTT.

V usage is TRBV20-1 and J usage is TRBJ2-7; the match to TRBD2 covers 12 bases. This CDR3 spans 17 amino acids. V trimming: 3 bases; J trimming: 6 bases; junction bases outside the gene matches: 15. CDR1 and CDR2 (germline): DFQATT, SNEGSKA (reference sequence). The chain's CDR3 is CSASSASGRAFSLEQYF. In DNA form, the CDR3 reads TGCAGTGCTAGTTCGGCTAGCGGGAGGGCTTTCTCACTCGAGCAGTACTTC.

This sequence joins TRBV29-1 and TRBJ2-5; 7 bases fit TRBD1. With V trimmed by 7 bases and J by 2 bases, 4 bases remained unmatched. This CDR3 contains 12 residues. Germline lookup yields CDR1 SQVTM and CDR2 ANQGSEA. The DNA of the CDR3 is TGCAGCGCTCGACAGGGACAAGAGACCCAGTACTTC. This translates into CSARQGQETQYF.

J is TRBJ2-3 and V is TRBV7-2; 9 nucleotides agree with TRBD2. Trimming took 2 bases from V and 0 from J; bases not matched to a gene: 3. The V gene's germline CDR1 is SGHTA and CDR2 FQGNSA. This CDR3 has 16 residues. The CDR3 is CASSLRGGASTDTQYF. CDR3 DNA sequence: TGTGCCAGCAGCTTACGCGGGGGGGCTAGCACAGATACGCAGTATTTT.

This chain uses TRBV7-9 with TRBJ1-5; 12 nucleotides align to TRBD1. Germline CDR1 is SEHNR and CDR2 is FQNEAQ (reference sequence). This CDR3 is built from 19 residues. The J segment lost 2 bases and the V segment lost 5 bases, leaving 13 bases of the junction unmatched. The CDR3 DNA reads as TGTGCCAGCAGCCGATCCGGGACAGGGGGCGCGGGAGGCAATCAGCCCCAGCATTTT. Translating it yields CASSRSGTGGAGGNQPQHF.

J is TRBJ2-7 and V is TRBV6-5, with 7 bases lining up with TRBD1. Trimming removed 0 bases from V and 7 bases from J; junction bases left unmatched: 9. The CDR3 length is 15 residues. Germline loops: CDR1 MNHEY, CDR2 SVGAGI. The chain's CDR3 is CASSYSTGIEGEQYF. The CDR3 DNA reads as TGTGCCAGCAGTTACTCGACAGGGATTGAAGGGGAGCAGTACTTC.

The V and J genes are TRBV6-2 or TRBV6-3 and TRBJ1-3; D is uncertain. Germline V gene lookup returns CDR1 MNHEY and CDR2 SVGEGT. Trimming removed 5 bases from V and 0 bases from J, with 14 bases in between. This CDR3 region has 16 residues. As DNA, the CDR3 is TGTGCCAGCAGTGAAGCCCCGGAGAGCTCTGGAAACACCATATATTTT. It encodes CASSEAPESSGNTIYF.